This T cell receptor beta chain comes out of a study of early T cells in non-severe SARS-CoV-2 infection. TCRdb re-derived calls from the 5' RACE reads in MiXCR, one entry per CDR3 protein. There are roughly 77,000 distinct CDR3 sequences in the sample; 12% occur only once, and about 5% lies in the top ten. The V gene lost 5 bases and the J gene lost 3 bases, with 9 bases spanning the gap. The CDR3 has 13 amino acids. The clonotype was recovered from an adult who was a healthcare worker with PCR-confirmed SARS-CoV-2 infection or an uninfected control (not recorded which). The chain links TRBV12-3 or TRBV12-4 to TRBJ2-3; D call uncertain. Sequenced input: whole blood. The CDR3 reads CASSRQHTDTQYF. The CDR3 nucleotides are TGTGCCAGCAGTCGCCAGCATACAGATACGCAGTATTTT.